Each of the 5 T cell receptor beta chains below was sequenced from the same sample in a study of blood T cell repertoires in COVID-19. Produced via immunoSEQ multiplex PCR; TCRdb's table is partial and in-frame only. The table lists 97,000 or so clones, approximately 86% of them singletons, with under 6.5% in the top ten. The sample consisted of peripheral blood. All receptors derive from a woman aged 45 to 65 with COVID-19, enrolled during active disease.

The chain employs TRBV6-5 and TRBJ1-4; D possibly corresponds to TRBD1 (6 bases). Per germline, CDR1 MNHEY and CDR2 SVGAGI. Trimming stripped 6 bases from V and 7 bases from J, with 18 bases between. This CDR3 spans 15 amino acids. Written as DNA, the CDR3 is TGTGCCAGCAGGGACCCCGGGACACGGGTTGAAAAACTGTTTTTT. Protein sequence: CASRDPGTRVEKLFF.

The chain combines TRBV6-5 with TRBJ2-1; tentative D call: TRBD1 (5 bases). The germline CDR1 and CDR2 sequences are MNHEY and SVGAGI. Trimming pared 2 bases from V and 0 bases from J, leaving 8 bases between. The length of the CDR3 is 15 residues. The CDR3 coding sequence is TGTGCCAGCAGTTACGTCCAGGGCTCCTACAATGAGCAGTTCTTC. It specifies CASSYVQGSYNEQFF.

The chain couples TRBV7-9 to TRBJ1-5, with 12 positions matching TRBD1. This CDR3 has 16 residues. Germline V CDR1 and CDR2: SEHNR, FQNEAQ (reference sequence). The J segment lost 3 bases and the V segment lost 4 bases, leaving 4 bases of the junction unmatched. CDR3 nucleotides: TGTGCCAGCAGCTCCGGGACAGGGGGCGTCAATCAGCCCCAGCATTTT. Translation gives CASSSGTGGVNQPQHF.

The chain joins TRBV21-1 to TRBJ1-5; the table gives TRBD1 as D, unverified against the DNA. TRBV21-1 is tagged as a pseudogene. This CDR3 spans 14 amino acids. DNA for the CDR3: TGTGCCAGCAACAATGACAGGGTTTATCAGCCCCAGCATTTT. Its protein product is CASNNDRVYQPQHF.

This sequence joins TRBV4-2 and TRBJ2-3; maybe TRBD2 (5 bases). This CDR3 has 16 amino acids. Germline V gives CDR1 LGHNA, CDR2 YNFKEQ. V shed 0 bases and J shed 2 bases, with 12 bases lying between them. The CDR3 sequence is CASSQDILATTDTQYF. The CDR3 DNA follows: TGTGCCAGCAGCCAAGATATCCTAGCCACCACAGATACGCAGTATTTT.